The sequence of this TCR beta chain was determined in a study of tumor and adjacent non-tumor tissue in lung cancer (dated by TCRdb to the late 2010s). Looking at the study overall: Patients with adenocarcinoma (approximately 11), squamous cell carcinoma (2) and small cell lung cancer (1) were included in the cohort. The roughly 15 patients were aged about 31 to 76 years, included approximately ten men and 5 women, and had TNM stage I to III disease. A total of some 130,000,000 productive TCRbeta reads were generated by sequencing, corresponding to an average of around 3.8 million reads per sample. The study compared bulk TCRbeta repertoires between lung tumor tissue and matched distant non-tumor lung tissue from over 12 lung cancer patients. TCRbeta CDR3 sequencing was performed on under 35 paired specimens, with one tumor sample and one normal lung sample collected per patient.

With regard to this clonotype: It lacks a known antigen. At one end the junction does not follow the germline gene, possibly because of a read error.

General conclusions and limits of the study: The top 100 clones accounted for a significantly larger cumulative portion of the repertoire in normal lung than in tumor tissue. Significantly higher TCR diversity (inverse Simpson) was observed in tumor tissue than in normal lung tissue (around 460 vs 160, P = 0.0075, Mann-Whitney U test). Only about 15 patients were in the cohort, and the authors stated that larger samples and more detailed clinical data are needed. The methods do not name the sequencing platform or mention unique molecular identifiers. TCR diversity was significantly higher in younger patients, and greater tumor TCR diversity was associated with shorter overall survival and shorter disease-free survival. Because peripheral blood was not sequenced, the blood TCRbeta repertoires of the lung cancer patients in the study went unexamined.

Library prep was done by multiplex PCR. These reads were obtained on an Illumina HiSeq 2500. TCRbeta libraries were constructed through three rounds of nested PCR with primers (Table S4) according to protocols modified from ARM-PCR. PCR products of 200-500 bp were gel-excised and purified with the QIAquick gel extraction kit before sequencing. On the authors' methods: Trimmomatic was used to clean the reads, FLASH was used to merge the reads into complete CDR3 sequences, and MiTCR was used to assign the reads to V(D)J germline segments. VDJtools was used to compute clonal diversity as the inverse Simpson's index. A read counted as productive if the sequence was in-frame and lacked a premature stop codon. TCRdb reran the public reads through fastp at Q25 and MiXCR, keeping productive beta chains. Rows matching on CDR3 protein sequence are summarized as one entry with the most common DNA and genes. TCRdb, not the authors, supplied the V and J calls. This sample has 65,000 to 85,000 distinct CDR3 sequences in its table, and 75% to 85% of those were observed once. The biggest ten clones account for under 55% of the sample.

CDR1 and CDR2, looked up from the germline V gene (reference sequence), are SGHAT and FQDESV. Spanning cysteine to phenylalanine, the CDR3 consists of 14 amino acids. The entry retains the CDR3 DNA only, 42 bases that are in frame from base 1. RNA was isolated from bulk unsorted tissue, and RNA quality was assessed with a NanoDrop ND-1000 and an Agilent 2100. Distant non-tumor tissue taken more than 3 cm from the tumor edge was used as the normal lung sample. Donors were newly diagnosed lung cancer patients admitted for thoracic surgery in China between August and November 2014, without prior chemotherapy. Patients with previous radiotherapy or chemotherapy, or with another concurrent cancer, were excluded from the study. Surgical tissue pieces of 1-2 cm3 were preserved in RNAlater solution and were kept at -80 degrees C until use.

The TCR originated in a man aged 55 to 69 with non-small cell lung cancer. The sequence links TRBV11-1 to TRBJ2-5; the D gene is unclear. The sequencing sample was made of distant non-tumor lung tissue. For the CDR3, the sequence is CASSKETYQKTQYF. DNA sequence: TGTGCCAGTAGCAAAGAGACGTACCAAAAGACCCAGTACTTC.